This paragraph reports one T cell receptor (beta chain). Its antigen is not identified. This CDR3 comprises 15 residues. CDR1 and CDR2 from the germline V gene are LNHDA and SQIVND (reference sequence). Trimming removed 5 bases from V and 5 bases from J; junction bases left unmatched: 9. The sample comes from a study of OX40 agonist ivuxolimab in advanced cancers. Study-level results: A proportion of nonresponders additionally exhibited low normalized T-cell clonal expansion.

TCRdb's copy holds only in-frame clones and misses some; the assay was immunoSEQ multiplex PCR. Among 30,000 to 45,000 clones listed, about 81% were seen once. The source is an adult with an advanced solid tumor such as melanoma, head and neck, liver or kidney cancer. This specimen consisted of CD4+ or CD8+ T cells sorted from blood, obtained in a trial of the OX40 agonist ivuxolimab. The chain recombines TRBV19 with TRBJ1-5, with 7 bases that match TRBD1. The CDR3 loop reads CASSEAQGRDQPQHF. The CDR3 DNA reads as TGTGCCAGTAGTGAAGCACAGGGGAGGGATCAGCCCCAGCATTTT.